This T cell receptor beta chain was documented in a study of spatial heterogeneity in lung cancer. Time point denoted: sample taken at primary tumor resection. Whole RNA obtained from tumor, nontumor lung or frozen PBMC underwent sequencing without sorting. The donors, fewer than 95 patients with untreated early-stage non-small cell lung cancer, provided the samples. Whole-study results and caveats: At tumor resection, ubiquitous expanded TCRs were detected in blood more often than later.

In its sample, this clonotype was seen many times. Its specificity is unknown. Each CDR3 protein is one row after TCRdb ran MiXCR on the 5' RACE reads. Altogether about 80,000 distinct CDR3 sequences are present, under 25% being singletons, with the ten largest covering 5% to 8%. Material: PBMCs, obtained at surgery. The TCR comes from a male donor with early-stage non-small cell lung cancer.

The CDR3 loop reads CASPGSSSYEQYF. CDR3 in DNA: TGTGCCAGCCCCGGGTCGAGCTCCTACGAGCAGTACTTC. V usage is TRBV6-5 and J usage is TRBJ2-7; no definite D call. Germline V CDR1 and CDR2: MNHEY, SVGAGI. Trimming removed 8 bases from V and 0 bases from J, with 11 bases in between. The CDR3 consists of 13 residues.